This is a list of T cell receptor beta chains from one sample in a study of CD8 T cells in Susac syndrome. TCRdb re-called the immunoSEQ multiplex PCR reads with MiXCR, one entry per CDR3 protein. This table has 200,000 or so distinct CDR3 sequences, more than 90% appearing once. The source material was CD4+ T cells from PBMCs. The receptors were gathered from a human donor with multiple sclerosis. Both conserved end residues are part of each CDR3. D genes are given only for firm matches. The listing skips clone size in some rows; elsewhere it reads once, few, many or a size class.

length: 14
J: TRBJ2-3
size: .
D: TRBD2
V: TRBV12-3/TRBV12-4
CDR3: CASSGTSKADTQYF
DNA: TGTGCCAGCAGCGGGACTAGTAAGGCAGATACGCAGTATTTT

length: 15
J: TRBJ2-5
size: .
D: .
V: TRBV7-2
CDR3: CASSLVSNHQETQYF
DNA: TGTGCCAGCAGCCTTGTTTCCAACCACCAAGAGACCCAGTACTTC

length: 15
J: TRBJ1-4
size: .
D: .
V: TRBV9
CDR3: CASSRDLATNEKLFF
DNA: TGTGCCAGCAGCAGGGACCTCGCAACTAATGAAAAACTGTTTTTT

length: 14
J: TRBJ1-1
size: .
D: .
V: TRBV7-3
CDR3: CASSLQVQDTEAFF
DNA: TGTGCCAGCAGCTTACAGGTACAGGACACTGAAGCTTTCTTT

length: 12
J: TRBJ2-5
size: .
D: .
V: TRBV27
CDR3: CASSLSGETQYF
DNA: TGTGCCAGCAGTTTATCTGGAGAGACCCAGTACTTC

length: 12
J: TRBJ2-7
size: once
D: .
V: TRBV10-1
CDR3: CASSEDRKKQYF
DNA: TGCGCCAGCAGTGAGGACAGGAAAAAACAGTACTTC

length: 12
J: TRBJ2-7
size: .
D: .
V: TRBV29-1
CDR3: CSVGPKPYEQYF
DNA: TGCAGCGTTGGGCCTAAACCCTACGAGCAGTACTTC

length: 14
J: TRBJ1-1
size: .
D: .
V: TRBV29-1
CDR3: CSVTKRTANTEAFF
DNA: TGCAGCGTCACAAAACGGACGGCGAACACTGAAGCTTTCTTT

length: 14
J: TRBJ2-2
size: .
D: .
V: TRBV4-2
CDR3: CASSQEEDTGELFF
DNA: TGTGCCAGCAGCCAAGAAGAGGACACCGGGGAGCTGTTTTTT

length: 13
J: TRBJ2-5
size: .
D: .
V: TRBV9
CDR3: CASSLQGAETQYF
DNA: TGTGCCAGCAGCCTGCAGGGAGCTGAGACCCAGTACTTC

length: 15
J: TRBJ1-1
size: once
D: .
V: TRBV11-3
CDR3: CASSPQGGKNTEAFF
DNA: TGTGCCAGCAGCCCCCAAGGAGGCAAGAACACTGAAGCTTTCTTT

length: 13
J: TRBJ2-7
size: .
D: .
V: TRBV12-3/TRBV12-4
CDR3: CASSSRQAYEQYF
DNA: TGTGCCAGCAGTTCACGACAGGCCTACGAGCAGTACTTC

length: 16
J: TRBJ2-1
size: .
D: TRBD2
V: TRBV9
CDR3: CASSRGRERIYNEQFF
DNA: TGTGCCAGCAGCCGAGGGCGGGAGCGAATCTACAATGAGCAGTTCTTC

length: 13
J: TRBJ1-6
size: .
D: .
V: TRBV2
CDR3: CAGMTVVDSPLHF
DNA: TGTGCCGGTATGACAGTTGTGGATTCACCCCTCCACTTT

length: 12
J: TRBJ1-1
size: .
D: .
V: TRBV29-1
CDR3: CSVEGQGKSAFF
DNA: TGCAGCGTTGAAGGTCAGGGGAAATCTGCTTTCTTT

length: 13
J: TRBJ1-1
size: .
D: .
V: TRBV2
CDR3: CASRLTTGAEAFF
DNA: TGTGCCAGCAGGCTAACCACTGGGGCAGAAGCTTTCTTT

length: 11
J: TRBJ1-6
size: .
D: .
V: TRBV27
CDR3: CASSSPGPLHF
DNA: TGTGCCAGCAGTTCCCCGGGGCCCCTCCACTTT

length: 13
J: TRBJ1-2
size: .
D: .
V: TRBV15
CDR3: CATSRVAGSGYTF
DNA: TGTGCCACCAGCAGAGTCGCAGGGAGTGGCTACACCTTC

length: 14
J: TRBJ2-2
size: .
D: .
V: TRBV12-3/TRBV12-4
CDR3: CASSLTENTGELFF
DNA: TGTGCCAGCAGTTTAACAGAGAACACCGGGGAGCTGTTTTTT

length: 14
J: TRBJ2-3
size: .
D: .
V: TRBV27
CDR3: CASSLPPITDTQYF
DNA: TGTGCCAGCAGTTTACCACCTATCACAGATACGCAGTATTTT

length: 14
J: TRBJ2-5
size: once
D: .
V: TRBV20-1
CDR3: CSASPPGIRETQYF
DNA: TGCAGTGCTAGCCCTCCAGGGATAAGGGAGACCCAGTACTTC

length: 12
J: TRBJ1-2
size: .
D: .
V: TRBV6-5
CDR3: CASTYQGNEYTF
DNA: TGTGCCAGCACCTATCAGGGTAATGAATACACCTTC

length: 12
J: TRBJ2-1
size: .
D: .
V: TRBV29-1
CDR3: CSVEPQYNEQFF
DNA: TGCAGCGTTGAACCCCAGTACAATGAGCAGTTCTTC

length: 15
J: TRBJ2-3
size: .
D: TRBD1
V: TRBV7-9
CDR3: CASSPGQGQSDTQYF
DNA: TGTGCCAGCAGCCCGGGACAGGGGCAATCAGATACGCAGTATTTT

length: 15
J: TRBJ1-5
size: .
D: .
V: TRBV20-1
CDR3: CSAREDSGGNQPQHF
DNA: TGCAGTGCTAGAGAGGACAGCGGAGGCAATCAGCCCCAGCATTTT

length: 15
J: TRBJ2-3
size: .
D: TRBD2
V: TRBV20-1
CDR3: CSAPTSGLGTDTQYF
DNA: TGCAGTGCTCCTACTAGCGGTCTCGGCACAGATACGCAGTATTTT

length: 17
J: TRBJ2-3
size: .
D: TRBD1
V: TRBV4-1
CDR3: CASSLSGDSGWDDTQYF
DNA: TGCGCCAGCAGCCTTTCTGGGGACAGTGGATGGGATGATACGCAGTATTTT

length: 16
J: TRBJ2-3
size: .
D: .
V: TRBV5-1
CDR3: CASSLVGVSMGDTQYF
DNA: TGCGCCAGCAGCTTGGTTGGCGTGAGTATGGGTGATACGCAGTATTTT

length: 16
J: TRBJ2-1
size: .
D: TRBD2
V: TRBV20-1
CDR3: CSAFRLAGTIYNEQFF
DNA: TGCAGTGCTTTCAGACTAGCAGGGACCATCTACAATGAGCAGTTCTTC

length: 12
J: TRBJ2-2
size: .
D: .
V: TRBV15
CDR3: CATSRIAGELFF
DNA: TGTGCCACCAGCAGAATCGCCGGGGAGCTGTTTTTT

length: 12
J: TRBJ1-6
size: few
D: .
V: TRBV29-1
CDR3: CSVAVEDSPLHF
DNA: TGCAGCGTTGCTGTGGAGGATTCACCCCTCCATTTT

length: 12
J: TRBJ2-2
size: .
D: .
V: TRBV9
CDR3: CASSPRAGELFF
DNA: TGTGCCAGCAGCCCCCGGGCCGGGGAGCTGTTTTTT

length: 15
J: TRBJ2-1
size: .
D: TRBD2
V: TRBV14
CDR3: CASSHAAGAFNEQFF
DNA: TGTGCCAGCAGCCATGCGGCGGGAGCCTTCAATGAGCAGTTCTTC

length: 14
J: TRBJ2-7
size: .
D: TRBD1
V: TRBV29-1
CDR3: CSVASMDRGREQYF
DNA: TGCAGCGTTGCGTCAATGGACAGGGGGCGCGAGCAGTACTTC

length: 14
J: TRBJ2-3
size: .
D: TRBD2
V: TRBV5-4
CDR3: CASSSLAGGPTQYF
DNA: TGTGCCAGCAGCTCGCTAGCGGGGGGGCCTACGCAGTATTTT

length: 15
J: TRBJ2-7
size: .
D: .
V: TRBV27
CDR3: CASSLFAEGVVEQYF
DNA: TGTGCCAGCAGTTTGTTCGCCGAGGGGGTGGTCGAGCAGTACTTC

length: 12
J: TRBJ2-3
size: .
D: .
V: TRBV12-3/TRBV12-4
CDR3: CASSLLLDTQYF
DNA: TGTGCCAGCAGTTTACTACTAGATACGCAGTATTTT

length: 14
J: TRBJ2-5
size: .
D: TRBD1
V: TRBV24-1
CDR3: CATSEWDSQETQYF
DNA: TGTGCCACCTCGGAATGGGACAGCCAAGAGACCCAGTACTTC

length: 12
J: TRBJ1-1
size: once
D: .
V: TRBV29-1
CDR3: CSVRQRNTEAFF
DNA: TGCAGCGTTCGACAGAGGAACACTGAAGCTTTCTTT

length: 14
J: TRBJ2-5
size: once
D: .
V: TRBV5-1
CDR3: CASSSGLYQETQYF
DNA: TGCGCCAGCAGCTCAGGTCTCTACCAAGAGACCCAGTACTTC

length: 14
J: TRBJ2-7
size: .
D: .
V: TRBV5-6
CDR3: CASSLGPGPYEQYF
DNA: TGTGCCAGCAGCTTGGGCCCAGGGCCCTACGAGCAGTACTTC

length: 13
J: TRBJ1-5
size: .
D: TRBD1
V: TRBV19
CDR3: CASTDREDQPQHF
DNA: TGTGCCAGTACTGACAGGGAAGATCAGCCCCAGCATTTT

length: 15
J: TRBJ1-1
size: once
D: TRBD1
V: TRBV14
CDR3: CASSHLGQGATEAFF
DNA: TGTGCCAGCAGCCATTTAGGACAGGGGGCGACTGAAGCTTTCTTT

length: 16
J: TRBJ1-2
size: .
D: .
V: TRBV20-1
CDR3: CSARVLGTREDYGYTF
DNA: TGCAGTGCTAGAGTTTTAGGGACTCGGGAGGACTATGGCTACACCTTC

length: 15
J: TRBJ2-3
size: once
D: TRBD2
V: TRBV9
CDR3: CASSVGGRGTDTQYF
DNA: TGTGCCAGCAGCGTAGGCGGGAGAGGGACAGATACGCAGTATTTT

length: 14
J: TRBJ2-7
size: once
D: TRBD1
V: TRBV30
CDR3: CAWTQQGAGYEQYF
DNA: TGTGCCTGGACCCAACAGGGGGCCGGGTACGAACAGTACTTC

length: 13
J: TRBJ1-2
size: .
D: .
V: TRBV29-1
CDR3: CSVQRVLNYGYTF
DNA: TGCAGCGTTCAAAGGGTTCTTAACTATGGCTACACCTTC

length: 15
J: TRBJ2-1
size: .
D: TRBD2
V: TRBV20-1
CDR3: CSAKAQSGGLREQFF
DNA: TGCAGTGCTAAGGCACAGTCGGGGGGGCTTAGGGAGCAGTTCTTC

length: 15
J: TRBJ1-2
size: .
D: .
V: TRBV6-6
CDR3: CASSQLEGGVYGYTF
DNA: TGTGCCAGCAGTCAGCTTGAGGGAGGTGTATATGGCTACACCTTC

length: 11
J: TRBJ2-3
size: .
D: TRBD1
V: TRBV29-1
CDR3: CSVDRGDTQYF
DNA: TGCAGCGTTGACAGGGGGGATACGCAGTATTTT

length: 14
J: TRBJ2-1
size: once
D: .
V: TRBV7-3
CDR3: CASSLGLPYNEQFF
DNA: TGTGCCAGCAGCTTAGGTCTACCCTACAATGAGCAGTTCTTC

length: 14
J: TRBJ1-6
size: .
D: .
V: TRBV3-1
CDR3: CASSQAESNSPLHF
DNA: TGTGCCAGCAGCCAAGCTGAAAGTAATTCACCCCTCCACTTT

length: 14
J: TRBJ2-1
size: .
D: .
V: TRBV20-1
CDR3: CSARRRGSYNEQFF
DNA: TGCAGTGCTAGAAGGCGCGGGTCCTACAATGAGCAGTTCTTC

length: 14
J: TRBJ1-5
size: .
D: .
V: TRBV14
CDR3: CASSQGGYNQPQHF
DNA: TGTGCCAGCAGCCAAGGGGGGTACAATCAGCCCCAGCATTTT

length: 16
J: TRBJ2-5
size: .
D: TRBD1
V: TRBV18
CDR3: CASSPSRTGIQETQYF
DNA: TGTGCCAGCTCACCCTCTAGGACAGGGATCCAAGAGACCCAGTACTTC

length: 14
J: TRBJ1-2
size: .
D: .
V: TRBV29-1
CDR3: CSVRAASPYYGYTF
DNA: TGCAGCGTTAGAGCGGCCAGTCCATACTATGGCTACACCTTC

length: 16
J: TRBJ2-3
size: .
D: .
V: TRBV11-2
CDR3: CASSYLQGRSTDTQYF
DNA: TGTGCCAGCAGCTATCTACAGGGACGCAGCACAGATACGCAGTATTTT

length: 16
J: TRBJ2-3
size: .
D: .
V: TRBV29-1
CDR3: CSVPGPRASSADTQYF
DNA: TGCAGCGTGCCGGGACCACGAGCTTCGAGCGCAGATACGCAGTATTTT

length: 12
J: TRBJ2-1
size: .
D: .
V: TRBV5-1
CDR3: CASSLTGSEQFF
DNA: TGCGCCAGCAGCTTGACAGGGAGTGAGCAGTTCTTC